Each of the 10 T cell receptor beta chains below was sequenced from the same sample in a study of OX40 agonist ivuxolimab in advanced cancers. Profiled with immunoSEQ multiplex PCR; TCRdb holds only in-frame clones, not every one. Found here are tens of thousands of clones, around 73% of them singletons; the top ten hold approximately 2%. Sequenced material: CD4+ or CD8+ T cells sorted from blood, taken in a trial of the OX40 agonist ivuxolimab. The receptors were sampled from an adult with an advanced solid tumor such as melanoma, head and neck, liver or kidney cancer.

The DNA for the CDR3 is TGTGCCAGCTCGGACTTGGGACGGACAAACACTCAGCCCCAGCATTTT. It specifies CASSDLGRTNTQPQHF. V is TRBV2 and J is TRBJ1-5; D possibly corresponds to TRBD1 (5 bases). Between the trimmed V and J ends, which lost 8 bases and 6 bases, there was a span of 23 bases. This CDR3 has 16 amino acids. Germline V CDR1 and CDR2: SNHLY, FYNNEI. Supplemented by reference TRBV2 and TRBJ1-5, the full variable domain reads EPEVTQTPSHQVTQMGQEVILRCVPISNHLYFYWYRQILGQKVEFLVSFYNNEISEKSEIFDDQFSVERPDGSNFTLKIRSTKLEDSAMYFCASSDLGRTNTQPQHFGDGTRLSIL.

This clone was seen once. The chain joins TRBV2 to TRBJ1-1; 7 positions agree with TRBD1. Germline V gene data show CDR1 as SNHLY and CDR2 as FYNNEI. V lost 7 bases, J lost 1 base, and 3 bases stayed unmatched. The CDR3 spans 13 residues. The CDR3: CASKGQQNTEAFF. The CDR3 DNA sequence: TGTGCCAGCAAGGGACAGCAGAACACTGAAGCTTTCTTT.

The J gene is TRBJ2-3, the V gene TRBV6-1; D remains ambiguous. The CDR3 contains 15 residues. Trimming shortened V by 2 bases and J by 2 bases, and 11 bases separated the two germline ends. Per the germline V gene, CDR1 is MNHNS and CDR2 is SASEGT. CDR3 coding DNA: TGTGCCAGCAGTGAATATAACCGAGTCACAGATACGCAGTATTTT. This translates into CASSEYNRVTDTQYF.

J is TRBJ2-3 and V is TRBV11-2; TRBD2 agrees at 13 bases. Germline CDR1 reads SGHAT; CDR2 reads FQNNGV. There are 16 residues in the CDR3. V gave up 4 bases and J gave up 4 bases; unmatched junction bases: 5. Here the CDR3 DNA reads TGTGCCAGCAGCTCCCTACTAGCGGGAGGGCCAGATACGCAGTATTTT. Its translation: CASSSLLAGGPDTQYF.

The CDR3 DNA reads TGCGCCAGCAGCTTGGGGACCGCGGGCAGAAATGGCTACACCTTC. Protein: CASSLGTAGRNGYTF. The chain is built from TRBV5-1 and TRBJ1-2; D is unclear. CDR1 SGHRS and CDR2 YFSETQ come from the germline V gene. This CDR3 comprises 15 residues. The V end lost 0 bases, the J end lost 6 bases, and 15 bases lay between the germline ends. Drawing the rest from reference TRBV5-1 and TRBJ1-2, the complete variable domain is KAGVTQTPRYLIKTRGQQVTLSCSPISGHRSVSWYQQTPGQGLQFLFEYFSETQRNKGNFPGRFSGRQFSNSRSEMNVSTLELGDSALYLCASSLGTAGRNGYTFGSGTRLTVV.

V is TRBV2 and J is TRBJ2-6; unclear D gene. The germline CDR1 and CDR2 sequences are SNHLY and FYNNEI. V lost 6 bases to trimming and J lost 2 bases, with 8 bases between them. The CDR3 contains 14 residues. CDR3 residues: CASREKAGANVLTF. The CDR3 nucleotides are TGTGCCAGCAGGGAGAAAGCTGGGGCCAACGTCCTGACTTTC.

The gene calls are TRBV5-1 and TRBJ2-7; 7 bases are shared with TRBD1. Germline loops: CDR1 SGHRS, CDR2 YFSETQ. V shed 3 bases and J 4 bases; nucleotides not matched to a gene: 4. This CDR3 spans 13 amino acids. Written as DNA, the CDR3 is TGCGCCAGCAGCTCAAACAGGGGTTACGAGCAGTACTTC. Its translation: CASSSNRGYEQYF.

The V call is TRBV11-3, the J call TRBJ2-2, with D tentatively TRBD2 (6 bases). Per the germline V gene, CDR1 is SGHNT and CDR2 is YENEEA. The CDR3 is made up of 19 amino acids. The V gene lost 3 bases and the J gene lost 1 base, with 21 bases spanning the gap. The CDR3 region has the DNA TGTGCCAGCAGCTTTTCCGGGGGACTTGGTTCAAGGAACACCGGGGAGCTGTTTTTT. This gives the protein CASSFSGGLGSRNTGELFF.

The gene calls are TRBV5-1 and TRBJ2-7; D gene uncertain. The CDR3 covers 14 residues. Germline assignment: CDR1 SGHRS and CDR2 YFSETQ. The V and J ends lost 4 bases and 0 bases respectively, with 11 bases between them. The CDR3 bases are TGCGCCAGCAGCGTGGACGTTAGCTCCTACGAGCAGTACTTC. Protein sequence: CASSVDVSSYEQYF.

This clone appeared a single time. The chain couples TRBV4-2 to TRBJ1-4, with 7 positions matching TRBD1. The CDR3 runs to 16 residues. Germline assignment: CDR1 LGHNA and CDR2 YNFKEQ. J lost 3 bases, V lost 0 bases, and 4 bases had no gene match. The CDR3 coding sequence is TGTGCCAGCAGCCAAGATGCCGGGACAGCTAATGAAAAACTGTTTTTT. This sequence encodes CASSQDAGTANEKLFF.